These 22 T cell receptor beta chains came from one sample sequenced in a study of blood T cell repertoires in COVID-19. The protocol was immunoSEQ multiplex PCR, while the TCRdb copy is restricted to in-frame clones and leaves out a portion. Counted here are 90,000 to 120,000 clones, roughly four fifths occurring once; the ten biggest clones make up around 4.8%. Source material: peripheral blood. These receptors all come from a man aged 55 to 70 with acute or convalescent COVID-19.

In DNA form, the CDR3 reads TGCAGTGGCCTTACAGGGGCTGAAGCTTTCTTT. Protein sequence: CSGLTGAEAFF. The chain recombines TRBV20-1 with TRBJ1-1; TRBD1 agrees at 7 bases. This CDR3 is 11 amino acids long. Germline assignment: CDR1 DFQATT and CDR2 SNEGSKA (reference sequence). V shed 7 bases, J shed 6 bases, and the junction held 5 bases outside the gene matches.

J is TRBJ2-4 and V is TRBV11-2; 14 nucleotides align to TRBD2. Germline-derived CDR1 and CDR2 are SGHAT and FQNNGV. The CDR3 has 18 amino acids. The V segment lost 2 bases and the J segment 7 bases; nucleotides outside the gene matches: 10. In DNA, the CDR3 is TGTGCCAGCAGCTTAACGGCCGGGACTAGCGGGAGAGGGAACATTCAGTACTTC. Translation gives CASSLTAGTSGRGNIQYF.

The V gene is TRBV2, the J gene TRBJ2-1; 9 nucleotides line up with TRBD1. V lost 7 bases, J lost 3 bases, and 4 bases stayed unmatched. The CDR3 spans 14 residues. Germline V gives CDR1 SNHLY, CDR2 FYNNEI. The CDR3 here is CASIPGQGYNEQFF. CDR3 DNA sequence: TGTGCCAGCATCCCGGGACAGGGCTACAATGAGCAGTTCTTC.

The chain joins TRBV30 to TRBJ1-1; 7 nucleotides align to TRBD1. This CDR3 spans 13 amino acids. V shed 7 bases, J shed 4 bases, and the junction held 9 bases outside the gene matches. CDR1 is GTSNPN and CDR2 is SVGIG in the germline V gene (reference sequence). CDR3 residues: CAFEGAGGTEAFF. CDR3 DNA sequence: TGTGCCTTCGAGGGGGCAGGGGGCACTGAAGCTTTCTTT.

The V gene is TRBV7-9, the J gene TRBJ2-1; maybe TRBD1 (5 bases). Trimming took 0 bases from V and 0 from J, leaving 9 bases between them. CDR1 and CDR2 from the germline V gene are SEHNR and FQNEAQ (reference sequence). The CDR3 extends over 16 amino acids. CDR3: CASSLATESSYNEQFF. Here the CDR3 DNA reads TGTGCCAGCAGCTTAGCGACAGAGAGCTCCTACAATGAGCAGTTCTTC.

The chain carries TRBV12-5 and TRBJ1-1, with 12 bases fitting TRBD1. V shed 3 bases and J 1 base; nucleotides not matched to a gene: 15. Germline V lookup: CDR1 LGHNT, CDR2 FRNRAP. This CDR3 has 20 residues. Here the CDR3 reads CASGFSRSWAGQGANTEAFF. The DNA of the CDR3 is TGTGCTAGTGGTTTCTCTCGTTCCTGGGCGGGACAGGGGGCGAACACTGAAGCTTTCTTT. The full variable domain, in which reference TRBV12-5 and TRBJ1-1 provide the parts outside the CDR3, is DARVTQTPRHKVTEMGQEVTMRCQPILGHNTVFWYRQTMMQGLELLAYFRNRAPLDDSGMPKDRFSAEMPDATLATLKIQPSEPRDSAVYFCASGFSRSWAGQGANTEAFFGQGTRLTVV.

The chain is built from TRBV5-8 and TRBJ1-5; D perhaps matches TRBD1 (6 bases). There are 15 residues in the CDR3. Per the germline V gene, CDR1 is SGHTS and CDR2 is YDEGEE. With 4 bases removed from V and 5 bases from J, the gap between germline ends came to 16 bases. The DNA of the CDR3 is TGTGCCAGCAGCCACGGGCAGGGGTTCTATCAGCCCCAGCATTTT. This gives the protein CASSHGQGFYQPQHF.

The V gene is TRBV7-3, the J gene TRBJ2-3, with 12 bases lining up with TRBD2. The ends lost 5 bases at V and 4 bases at J; junction bases unmatched: 7. CDR1 SGHTA and CDR2 FQGTGA come from the germline V gene. This CDR3 comprises 16 residues. The CDR3 loop reads CASSLGLAGSADTQYF. The CDR3 region has the DNA TGTGCCAGCAGCCTAGGACTAGCGGGGTCGGCAGATACGCAGTATTTT.

The J gene is TRBJ1-5, the V gene TRBV2; no firm D call. The V and J ends lost 5 bases and 0 bases respectively, with 8 bases between them. The germline CDR1 and CDR2 sequences are SNHLY and FYNNEI. CDR3 size: 14 residues. CDR3 residues: CASSPSYSNQPQHF. The CDR3 DNA reads TGTGCCAGCAGTCCCTCCTATAGCAATCAGCCCCAGCATTTT.

The chain recombines TRBV18 with TRBJ2-3; D is uncertain. Germline loops: CDR1 KGHSH, CDR2 LQKENI. There are 13 residues in the CDR3. V shed 2 bases and J shed 5 bases, with 8 bases lying between them. The CDR3 sequence is CASSPSEQDTQYF. Here the CDR3 DNA reads TGTGCCAGCTCACCATCCGAGCAAGATACGCAGTATTTT.

J is TRBJ1-6 and V is TRBV28; D is unclear. The CDR3 totals 13 residues. V gave up 3 bases and J gave up 5 bases, with 5 bases separating them. The germline V gene encodes CDR1 MDHEN and CDR2 SYDVKM. DNA of the CDR3: TGTGCCAGCAGTTTTACAGATAATTCACCCCTCCACTTT. The encoded protein is CASSFTDNSPLHF.

J is TRBJ1-1 and V is TRBV29-1, with 8 bases matching TRBD1. CDR1 is SQVTM, CDR2 ANQGSEA, per germline. This CDR3 is built from 14 residues. With 6 bases clipped from V and 3 bases from J, the junction kept 9 bases outside the gene matches. The CDR3 coding sequence is TGCAGCGTACGGTCAGGGGGCCTGGACACTGAAGCTTTCTTT. Encoded protein: CSVRSGGLDTEAFF.

The chain links TRBV13 to TRBJ2-7; the D gene is possibly TRBD1 (6 bases). Germline V gene lookup returns CDR1 PRHDT and CDR2 FYEKMQ (reference sequence). This CDR3 comprises 15 residues. V lost 5 bases to trimming and J lost 4 bases, with 18 bases between them. CDR3 protein: CASSARHLQGYEQYF. The CDR3 region has the DNA TGTGCCAGCAGCGCACGACACTTACAGGGATACGAGCAGTACTTC.

The chain recombines TRBV6-5 with TRBJ1-2; D gene uncertain. CDR3 length: 13 residues. CDR1 and CDR2 from the germline V gene are MNHEY and SVGAGI. Trimming left V 3 bases short and J 2 bases short, with 7 bases between. CDR3 DNA sequence: TGTGCCAGCAGTTATCAGGAAAACTATGGCTACACCTTC. Protein product: CASSYQENYGYTF.

The chain uses TRBV11-2 and TRBJ2-5, with TRBD1 identical over 7 bases. The CDR3 length is 16 residues. The J segment lost 1 base and the V segment lost 1 base, leaving 6 bases of the junction unmatched. Germline V gene lookup returns CDR1 SGHAT and CDR2 FQNNGV. CDR3: CASSLADRRTQETQYF. The CDR3 bases are TGTGCCAGCAGCTTAGCGGACAGGAGGACCCAAGAGACCCAGTACTTC.

As concerns this clone: At one end the junction does not follow the germline gene, possibly because of a read error. This sequence joins TRBV4-1 and TRBJ1-2; D is unresolved. CDR3 length: 15 residues. CDR1 and CDR2 from the germline V gene are MGHRA and YSYEKL. The CDR3 DNA reads TGCGCCAGCAGCCAAGAGAAATTCTGGCAGAATTCGGGTGCCTTC. As protein: CASSQEKFWQNSGAF.

This chain uses TRBV5-1 with TRBJ2-5; no clear D. The V end was cut by 2 bases, the J end by 5 bases, with 16 bases between. In germline, CDR1 is SGHRS, CDR2 YFSETQ. This CDR3 is built from 15 residues. CDR3 coding DNA: TGCGCCAGCAGCTTTGCCTACGGTGATGCGGAGACCCAGTACTTC. Translation gives CASSFAYGDAETQYF.

In this sample, this clone turned up a few times. The CDR3 sequence: CASSLGTGLGEKLFF. The CDR3 DNA sequence: TGCGCCAGCAGCTTGGGGACAGGGCTGGGGGAAAAACTGTTTTTT. The V and J genes are TRBV5-1 and TRBJ1-4; 8 bases match TRBD1. The length of the CDR3 is 15 residues. Trimming cost V 0 bases and J 8 bases; bases outside gene matches: 6. Germline V gene sequence: CDR1 SGHRS, CDR2 YFSETQ.

The chain links TRBV7-8 to TRBJ1-6; TRBD1 matches at 10 bases. The ends lost 5 bases at V and 7 bases at J; junction bases unmatched: 5. This CDR3 has 15 amino acids. CDR1 is SGHVS and CDR2 is FQNEAQ in the germline V gene. The CDR3, as DNA: TGTGCCAGCAGCAAAGGACAGGGGGGAAATTCACCCCTCCACTTT. Residues: CASSKGQGGNSPLHF.

The genes are TRBV6-5 and TRBJ2-7; maybe TRBD2 (6 bases). The germline gives CDR1 MNHEY, CDR2 SVGAGI. V shed 0 bases and J shed 3 bases, with 12 bases lying between them. The CDR3 spans 15 residues. Here the CDR3 DNA reads TGTGCCAGCAGTTACTCGGGGCGGGACCACTACGAGCAGTACTTC. Its protein is CASSYSGRDHYEQYF.

V gene TRBV9 combines with J gene TRBJ2-5; 7 bases line up with TRBD1. V was pared by 3 bases and J by 2 bases, with 1 base of the junction left unmatched. CDR1 SGDLS and CDR2 YYNGEE come from the germline V gene. The CDR3 totals 13 residues. The CDR3 DNA follows: TGTGCCAGCAGCGCGGGACAGCAAGAGACCCAGTACTTC. This codes for CASSAGQQETQYF.

The chain uses TRBV11-2 and TRBJ2-5; TRBD1 is a possible D gene (5 bases). The CDR3 extends over 12 amino acids. The V end was cut by 6 bases, the J end by 0 bases, with 5 bases between. Germline V CDR1 and CDR2: SGHAT, FQNNGV. The CDR3 spells CASRTDQETQYF. CDR3 coding DNA: TGTGCCAGCAGGACAGACCAAGAGACCCAGTACTTC. Filled out from reference TRBV11-2 and TRBJ2-5, the complete variable domain reads EAGVAQSPRYKIIEKRQSVAFWCNPISGHATLYWYQQILGQGPKLLIQFQNNGVVDDSQLPKDRFSAERLKGVDSTLKIQPAKLEDSAVYLCASRTDQETQYFGPGTRLLVL.